The T cell receptor (beta chain) under discussion was sequenced for a study of blood T cell repertoires in COVID-19. The protocol was immunoSEQ multiplex PCR, while the TCRdb copy is restricted to in-frame clones and leaves out a portion. The sample lists approximately 74,000 clones; over 75% were seen once. Deletions cut 8 bases from V and 2 bases from J, with 12 bases between. This CDR3 is built from 13 residues. Germline lookup yields CDR1 SNHLY and CDR2 FYNNEI. The chain carries TRBV2 and TRBJ1-2; D call uncertain. This clonotype was obtained from a man aged 65 to 85 with acute or convalescent COVID-19. Specimen: peripheral blood. CDR3 region: CASFPGRNYGYTF. The CDR3 DNA reads TGTGCCAGCTTCCCAGGAAGGAACTATGGCTACACCTTC.